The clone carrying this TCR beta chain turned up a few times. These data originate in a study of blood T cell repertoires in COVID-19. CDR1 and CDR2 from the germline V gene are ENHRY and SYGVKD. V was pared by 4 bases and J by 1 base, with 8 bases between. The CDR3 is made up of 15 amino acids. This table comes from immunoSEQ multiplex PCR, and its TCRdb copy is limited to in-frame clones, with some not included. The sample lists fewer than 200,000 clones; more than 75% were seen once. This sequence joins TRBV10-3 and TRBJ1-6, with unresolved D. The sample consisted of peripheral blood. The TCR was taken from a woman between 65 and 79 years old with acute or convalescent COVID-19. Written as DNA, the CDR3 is TGTGCCATCAGTGTCGGGTCTTCCTATAATTCACCCCTCCACTTT. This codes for CAISVGSSYNSPLHF.